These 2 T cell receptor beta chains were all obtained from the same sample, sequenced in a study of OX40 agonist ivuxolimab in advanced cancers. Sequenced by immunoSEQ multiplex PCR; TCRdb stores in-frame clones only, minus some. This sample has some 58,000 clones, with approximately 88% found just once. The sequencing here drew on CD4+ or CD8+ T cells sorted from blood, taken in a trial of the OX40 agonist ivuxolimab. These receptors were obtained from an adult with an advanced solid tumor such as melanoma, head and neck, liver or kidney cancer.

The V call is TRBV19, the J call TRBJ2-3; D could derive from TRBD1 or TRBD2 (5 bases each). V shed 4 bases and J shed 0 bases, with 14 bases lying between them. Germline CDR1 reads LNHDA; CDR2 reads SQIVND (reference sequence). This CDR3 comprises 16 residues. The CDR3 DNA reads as TGTGCCAGTAGTAAACGGCAGGGAGCTAGCACAGATACGCAGTATTTT. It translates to CASSKRQGASTDTQYF.

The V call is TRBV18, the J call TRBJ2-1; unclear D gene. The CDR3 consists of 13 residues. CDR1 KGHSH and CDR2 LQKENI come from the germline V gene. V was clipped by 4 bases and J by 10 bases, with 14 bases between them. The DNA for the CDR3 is TGTGCCAGCTCACTACAGCAGGCAAGGGAGCAGTTCTTC. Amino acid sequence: CASSLQQAREQFF. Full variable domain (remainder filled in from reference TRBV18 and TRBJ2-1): NAGVMQNPRHLVRRRGQEARLRCSPMKGHSHVYWYRQLPEEGLKFMVYLQKENIIDESGMPKERFSAEFPKEGPSILRIQQVVRGDSAAYFCASSLQQAREQFFGPGTRLTVL.